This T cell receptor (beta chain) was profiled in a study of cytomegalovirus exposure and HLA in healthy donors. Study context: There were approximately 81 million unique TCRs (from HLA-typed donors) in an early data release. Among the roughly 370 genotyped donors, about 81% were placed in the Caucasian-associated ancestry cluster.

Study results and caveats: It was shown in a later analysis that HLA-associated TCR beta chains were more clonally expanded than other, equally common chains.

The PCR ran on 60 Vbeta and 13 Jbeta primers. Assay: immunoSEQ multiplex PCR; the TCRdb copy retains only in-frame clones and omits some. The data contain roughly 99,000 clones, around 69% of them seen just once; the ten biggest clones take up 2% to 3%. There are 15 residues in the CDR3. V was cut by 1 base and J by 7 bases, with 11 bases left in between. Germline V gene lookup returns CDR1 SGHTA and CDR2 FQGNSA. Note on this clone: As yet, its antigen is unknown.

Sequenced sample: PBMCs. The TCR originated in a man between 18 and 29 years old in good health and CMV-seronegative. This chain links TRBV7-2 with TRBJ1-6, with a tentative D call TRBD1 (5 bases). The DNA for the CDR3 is TGTGCCAGCAGCTTAGACGGGGGGTGGAATTCACCCCTCCACTTT. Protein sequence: CASSLDGGWNSPLHF.